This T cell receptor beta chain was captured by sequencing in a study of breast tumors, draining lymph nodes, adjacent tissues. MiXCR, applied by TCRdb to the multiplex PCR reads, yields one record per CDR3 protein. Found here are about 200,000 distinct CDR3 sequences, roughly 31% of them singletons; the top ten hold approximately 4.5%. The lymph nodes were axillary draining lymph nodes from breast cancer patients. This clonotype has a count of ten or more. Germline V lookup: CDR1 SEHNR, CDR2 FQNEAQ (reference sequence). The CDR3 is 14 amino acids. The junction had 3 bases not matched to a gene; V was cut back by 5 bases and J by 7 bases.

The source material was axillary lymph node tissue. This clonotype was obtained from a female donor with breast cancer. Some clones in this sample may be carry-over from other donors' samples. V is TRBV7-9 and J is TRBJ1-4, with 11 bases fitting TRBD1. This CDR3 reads CASSRTGGGEKLFF. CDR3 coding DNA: TGTGCCAGCAGCCGGACAGGGGGCGGTGAAAAACTGTTTTTT.